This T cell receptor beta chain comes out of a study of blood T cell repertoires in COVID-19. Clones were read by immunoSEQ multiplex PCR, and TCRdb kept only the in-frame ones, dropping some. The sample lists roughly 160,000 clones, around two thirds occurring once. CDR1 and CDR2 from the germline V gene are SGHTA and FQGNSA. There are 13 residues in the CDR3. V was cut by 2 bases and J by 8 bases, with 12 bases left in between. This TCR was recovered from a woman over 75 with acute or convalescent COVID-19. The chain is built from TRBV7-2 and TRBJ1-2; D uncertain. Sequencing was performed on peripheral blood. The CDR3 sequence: CASSLQSDRGYTF. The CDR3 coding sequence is TGTGCCAGCAGCTTACAGAGCGATCGGGGCTACACCTTC.